This TCR beta chain emerged from a study of tumor-infiltrating lymphocytes in primary liver carcinoma. About the research overall: Ages ranged from 30 to 69, with HCC or mixed HCC-cholangiocarcinoma.

Trimming removed 3 bases from V and 3 bases from J, with 8 bases in between. From germline, CDR1 is SGHAT and CDR2 FQNNGV. The CDR3 spans 13 residues. Study-wide points: Tumors and blood were compared for top-250-clone fraction, and tumors had the significantly higher value (p = 0.039).

Starting from around 0.45 ug of total RNA, TCR beta cDNA was produced with a primer in the constant region. A slightly modified ARM-PCR protocol with three nested multiplex PCR rounds produced these TCR beta libraries. Forward primers for TRBV1-TRBV30 and a C-beta reverse primer served the first two PCR rounds, at roughly 10 cycles each. TCRdb re-analysed the multiplex PCR reads in MiXCR, keeping a single row per CDR3 protein. This sample has approximately 300,000 distinct CDR3 sequences; 55% to 65% occur once, and the top ten carry more than 8.5%. Unsorted whole blood yielded the blood RNA, and germline DNA was also extracted. Prior to surgery, approximately 4 milliliters of peripheral blood were drawn. The table lists this clonotype with many counts. Its matching antigen is unknown.

This clonotype was obtained from a man between 40 and 49 years old with primary liver carcinoma and hepatitis B virus infection. The V gene is TRBV11-2, the J gene TRBJ1-1; the D gene is possibly TRBD1 (6 bases). Input material: peripheral blood. CDR3 sequence reads: CASSFNRDTEAFF. The CDR3 nucleotides are TGTGCCAGCAGCTTCAACAGGGACACTGAAGCTTTCTTT.